The T cell receptor beta chain described here comes from a study of T cells in tumors after PD-1 blockade. Study overall: Patients received pembrolizumab 200 mg every 3 weeks or cemiplimab 350 mg every 2 weeks.

The V gene end was trimmed by 9 bases and the J gene end by 5 bases; junction bases not matched to a gene: 11. Germline values: CDR1 LNHDA, CDR2 SQIVND (reference sequence). This CDR3 is 14 amino acids long. Profiling relied on immunoSEQ multiplex PCR, and the TCRdb table lists in-frame clones only, not all of them. The repertoire holds around 51,000 clones, with 81% as singletons. Sequenced here: PBMCs, sampled before anti-PD-1 treatment. This chain connects TRBV19 to TRBJ1-2; 8 nucleotides match TRBD1. The TCR comes from a human donor with basal cell carcinoma. CDR3: CARIQRTGSYGYTF. The DNA for the CDR3 is TGTGCCAGGATCCAAAGGACAGGGAGTTATGGCTACACCTTC.